These T cell receptor beta chains were read from a single sample in a study of cytomegalovirus exposure and HLA in healthy donors. Sequencing was performed with immunoSEQ multiplex PCR; in TCRdb, only in-frame clones are kept and a portion is missing. Found here are approximately 150,000 clones, roughly 76% of them singletons; the top ten hold about 1.9%. Material for sequencing was PBMCs. The receptors stem from a human donor in good health. CDR3s include the opening cysteine and the closing phenylalanine or tryptophan. The order of the fields is V gene, CDR3 protein.

TRBV7-2,CASSLGPGQGDGYTF
TRBV7-2,CASSLGGTTANNEQFF
TRBV21-1,CASSKAMREQYF
TRBV7-2,CASSRQGAAQPQHF
TRBV5-6,CASSFTGAGETQYF
TRBV7-9,CASSLVTGGEKLFF
TRBV18,CASSGDRGSTEAFF
TRBV12-5,CASATSHTDTGELFF
TRBV10-2,CASRTSGGGNEQFF
TRBV4-3,CASSQDRDTEAFF
TRBV29-1,CSVQRAQGEKLFF
TRBV9,CASSVNTDTQYF
TRBV27,CASSSPGLFHTEAFF
TRBV5-6,CASSLVVDRDKAEAFF
TRBV10-3,CAIRDRTSYEQYF
TRBV5-6,CASSSRAYNEQFF
TRBV9,CASSKGLAGGGYQETQYF
TRBV5-1,CASSLDRTGFGNEQFF
TRBV5-6,CASSLNPARDEQFF
TRBV10-3,CAISESRQGDEKLFF
TRBV5-4,CASSAGTGLNTGELFF
TRBV18,CASSPNGGKLFF
TRBV7-2,CASSLAGQPNQPQHF
TRBV7-2,CASSGLRGGYTF
TRBV13,CASSLSSGLSSYNEQFF
TRBV7-2,CASSLWDRVQETQYF
TRBV6-5,CASSRTDRGLHEQYF
TRBV7-8,CASSLGYGTEAFF
TRBV6-5,CASSRDTTYGYTF
TRBV6-5,CASSYSIRTAEAFF
TRBV4-3,CASSQDFRGGNTDTQYF
TRBV9,CASSARGGASEQYF
TRBV2,CASSQSDKSYEQYF
TRBV6-6,CASSYPTGSSYEQYF
TRBV6-6,CASSGGSFSYEQYF
TRBV6-4,CASSDSPTGRPYF
TRBV25-1,CASSEWGLSSYNEQFF
TRBV6-5,CASSHRANYGYTF
TRBV11-2,CASSARQGSSVGAKNIQYF
TRBV6-5,CASSYSIGEGDTQYF
TRBV29-1,CSVGRGGFQETQYF
TRBV4-3,CASSQDPPATADYGYTF
TRBV6-1,CASSQKRTGTEAFF
TRBV13,CASSLDSGGTFYNEQFF
TRBV7-7,CASSLDGLAGYEQFF
TRBV27,CASKKGVSGASSTDTQYF
TRBV11-3,CASSLGGAATEAFF
TRBV7-8,CASSTSGQPDEQYF
TRBV4-1,CASSRGQGSYEQYF
TRBV4-1,CASSRETGDTEAFF
TRBV6-5,CASCSGPTYEQYF
TRBV18,CASSPLNTEAFF
TRBV7-8,CASSSGQNYEQYF
TRBV25-1,CASSAAYEQYF
TRBV5-1,CASRDRVGDGYTF